Listed below are T cell receptor beta chains from one sample, sequenced in a study of T cell responses to AZD1222 COVID-19 vaccine. Some clones are missing from TCRdb's copy, which holds only in-frame ones; the method was immunoSEQ multiplex PCR. The sample has 84,000 or so clones, about 90% seen once. The input for sequencing was peripheral blood, taken on day 0 of MenACWY control vaccination. These receptors were collected from an adult in good health. Both conserved end residues are part of each CDR3.

CDR3aa	v_gene
CASSSPPGLRQPQHF	TRBV28
CASSYVLADTQYF	TRBV6-5
CAIRPGQGQNIQYF	TRBV10-3
CASSLGLNTGELFF	TRBV11-3
CASSVRTENTEAFF	TRBV9
CASSYWPQGTGELFF	TRBV6-5
CASSQDQSSYEQYF	TRBV4-2
CASSSTGQGGSPLHF	TRBV6-5
CASSPQGRTTEAFF	TRBV6-5
CASSVGVSDTGELFF	TRBV9
CASSQDSVFFHLTEAFF	TRBV3-1/TRBV3-2
CSPKANSGNTIYF	TRBV29-1
CASSQDLNSPLHF	TRBV3-1/TRBV3-2
CASSVELTRGYTF	TRBV9
CASSLWDSSYEQYF	TRBV5-8
CAISGTESGNTIYF	TRBV10-3
CASSYWSSIGQEQYF	TRBV6-6
CASSKRTGGSSFF	TRBV11-2
CASSESGIFTDTQYF	TRBV2
CASSQRGVDYGYTF	TRBV4-3
CASSFRGVQPQHF	TRBV28
CATSRELAGGYEQYF	TRBV15
CASSETLTDTQYF	TRBV3-1/TRBV3-2
CASSSSAGGDTQYF	TRBV5-1